This T cell receptor (beta chain) was found in a study of cytomegalovirus exposure and HLA in healthy donors. The CDR3 has 12 residues. CDR1 and CDR2 (germline): SEHNR, FQNEAQ (reference sequence). V lost 5 bases and J lost 4, with 7 bases in between. Turning to this clone: Its antigen remains unknown.

Findings of the study overall: Using the classifier, cytomegalovirus status was reportedly diagnosed with high specificity and sensitivity. Cytomegalovirus-associated TCR beta chains were listed, numbering over 150.

Data came from immunoSEQ multiplex PCR; TCRdb stores just in-frame clones and leaves some out. The sample has about 88,000 clones; almost 85% are singletons. The receptor's source is a woman under 30 in good health and CMV-seropositive. This chain links TRBV7-9 with TRBJ2-3; D uncertain. Sequenced sample: PBMCs. The CDR3, as DNA: TGTGCCAGCAGCCTACTGGCAGATACGCAGTATTTT. Translation gives CASSLLADTQYF.